Listed below are T cell receptor beta chains from one sample, sequenced in a study of cytomegalovirus exposure and HLA in healthy donors. Profiled with immunoSEQ multiplex PCR; TCRdb holds only in-frame clones, not every one. The table has about 90,000 clones, over 75% seen once. The sequenced sample consisted of PBMCs. These receptor sequences come from a boy aged 5 to 17 in good health and CMV-seronegative. The CDR3 runs from the conserved cysteine through the conserved F or W. For some rows the clone size is stated as once, few or many, or as a class when expanded; others skip it.

J gene	V gene	clone size	CDR3 protein
TRBJ1-6	TRBV5-1	once	CASSLEQGRWGDSPLHF
TRBJ1-1	TRBV7-2	.	CASSFDTGSRGLKAFF
TRBJ1-5	TRBV15	.	CATSIRQGRIFQPQHF
TRBJ1-1	TRBV7-8	.	CASSLGTMNTEAFF
TRBJ1-5	TRBV7-9	once	CASSTPGQGNQPQHF
TRBJ2-7	TRBV5-6	.	CASSLDKYEQYF
TRBJ2-7	TRBV27	few	CASTLTGTGPYEQYF
TRBJ2-7	TRBV2	.	CASIDWRGGYEQYF
TRBJ2-1	TRBV14	.	CASSRLLDIDEQFF
TRBJ2-5	TRBV10-3	.	CAISESIRGGDQETQYF
TRBJ1-5	TRBV19	once	CASSISRENQHF
TRBJ1-1	TRBV29-1	few	CSAEWGGSEAFF
TRBJ2-7	TRBV5-6	.	CASSPGTTYEQYF
TRBJ2-1	TRBV7-9	few	CASSWAGNEQFF
TRBJ1-1	TRBV4-1	once	CASSRVWGDTEAFF
TRBJ2-7	TRBV13	.	CASSQRQNTYEQYF
TRBJ1-4	TRBV5-1	.	CASSFSQGPRGEKLFF
TRBJ2-7	TRBV7-3	.	CASSLAGGSYEQYF
TRBJ1-4	TRBV6-5	.	CASSYQTGGEEKLFF
TRBJ1-2	TRBV7-2	once	CASSLAGQGNYGYTF
TRBJ2-2	TRBV5-1	.	CASSLAAGELFF
TRBJ2-5	TRBV18	.	CASSLGRGETQYF
TRBJ1-3	TRBV25-1	.	CASREGDRVSGNTIYF